One sample yielded the 18 T cell receptor beta chains listed below, sequenced in a study of beta chain features in type 1 diabetes. The investigators reverse transcribed all of the isolated RNA, so they sequenced expressed TCRB transcripts. Method: immunoSEQ multiplex PCR; TCRdb's copy keeps in-frame clones and lacks some. The sample includes about half a million clones, roughly 11% of them seen just once. Sequenced sample: naive CD4+ T cells from blood. Source of these receptors: a woman between 18 and 30 years old in good health.

The chain has TRBV10-3 and TRBJ2-7; the D gene is possibly TRBD2 (5 bases). The length of the CDR3 is 14 residues. Trimming cost V 0 bases and J 4 bases, with 10 bases left between them. Germline V CDR1 and CDR2: ENHRY, SYGVKD. The CDR3 DNA is TGTGCCATCAGTGAGTCGTTGGACTCGTACGAGCAGTACGTC. Protein sequence: CAISESLDSYEQYV.

The chain joins TRBV23-1 to TRBJ1-5, with D tentatively TRBD1 (5 bases). TRBV23-1 is noted as an ORF with a role that remains uncertain. The CDR3 is 17 residues long. V lost 2 bases and J 0 bases, leaving 14 bases between the germline ends. The CDR3 is CASSQETAHYSNQPQHF. CDR3 bases: TGCGCCAGCAGTCAAGAGACAGCTCATTATAGCAATCAGCCCCAGCATTTT.

The genes are TRBV5-1 and TRBJ1-3, with unresolved D. The CDR3 totals 16 residues. The germline V gene has CDR1 SGHRS and CDR2 YFSETQ. V dropped 0 bases and J dropped 0 bases, with 10 bases sitting between them. CDR3 DNA: TGCGCCAGCAGCTTGGGCGGAACCGTCTCTGGAAACACCATATATTTT. Its protein product is CASSLGGTVSGNTIYF.

This sequence joins TRBV15 and TRBJ2-5, with 9 bases fitting TRBD2. The J segment lost 5 bases and the V segment lost 6 bases, leaving 7 bases of the junction unmatched. There are 14 residues in the CDR3. From germline, CDR1 is LNHNV and CDR2 YYDKDF (reference sequence). CDR3 DNA sequence: TGTGCCACCAGGACAGCGGGAGGCGGGGAGACCCAGTACTTC. Its translation is CATRTAGGGETQYF.

The chain joins TRBV18 to TRBJ2-1, with TRBD2 identical over 8 bases. Germline V gene data show CDR1 as KGHSH and CDR2 as LQKENI. The CDR3 extends over 16 amino acids. Trimming took 0 bases from V and 3 from J; bases not matched to a gene: 4. The CDR3 region has the DNA TGTGCCAGCTCACCACCGGGACTAGGGGGCTACAATGAGCAGTTCTTC. As protein: CASSPPGLGGYNEQFF.

The gene calls are TRBV20-1 and TRBJ1-1; no definite D call. Trimming shortened V by 1 base and J by 6 bases, and 6 bases separated the two germline ends. CDR1 is DFQATT, CDR2 SNEGSKA, per germline (reference sequence). The CDR3 length is 11 residues. Here the CDR3 DNA reads TGCAGTGCTAGAGTTAGAGCTGAAGCTTTCTTT. Encoded protein: CSARVRAEAFF.

This chain connects TRBV15 to TRBJ2-7; D is unclear. There are 13 residues in the CDR3. Per germline, CDR1 LNHNV and CDR2 YYDKDF (reference sequence). Trimming took off 0 bases at V and 0 bases at J, with 3 bases between the two ends. The DNA for the CDR3 is TGTGCCACCAGCAGAGATTACTCCTACGAGCAGTACGTC. It yields the protein CATSRDYSYEQYV.

This clone showed up just a few times. The rearrangement uses TRBV7-8 and TRBJ2-7; 7 nucleotides align to TRBD2. The germline V gene has CDR1 SGHVS and CDR2 FQNEAQ. The junction had 8 bases not matched to a gene; V was cut back by 2 bases and J by 4 bases. This CDR3 spans 15 amino acids. The CDR3 region is CASSLSGGSGYEQYF. The CDR3 DNA follows: TGTGCCAGCAGCTTATCCGGCGGGAGTGGTTACGAGCAGTACTTC.

The genes are TRBV7-2 and TRBJ1-5, with D hard to call. V was pared by 5 bases and J by 3 bases, with 11 bases between. Germline V gives CDR1 SGHTA, CDR2 FQGNSA. CDR3 length: 14 amino acids. CDR3 in amino acids: CASSVPENNQPQHF. CDR3 DNA: TGTGCCAGCAGCGTCCCAGAGAACAATCAGCCCCAGCATTTT.

The V gene is TRBV18, the J gene TRBJ2-5; weak D call: TRBD1 (6 bases). Germline V gene sequence: CDR1 KGHSH, CDR2 LQKENI. The CDR3 is 16 residues long. With 2 bases removed from V and 4 bases from J, the gap between germline ends came to 17 bases. The CDR3 region has the DNA TGTGCCAGCTCACCATCGGGCAGGGGAGCAGGAGAGACCCAGTACTTC. Its translation: CASSPSGRGAGETQYF.

In this sample, this clone turned up a few times. This sequence joins TRBV7-2 and TRBJ2-3, with 8 bases matching TRBD2. The CDR3 is 15 amino acids. V shed 3 bases, J shed 0 bases, and the junction held 2 bases outside the gene matches. The germline V gene has CDR1 SGHTA and CDR2 FQGNSA. The CDR3 region is CASSFSGASTDTQYF. CDR3 DNA: TGTGCCAGCAGCTTTAGCGGGGCTAGCACAGATACGCAGTATTTT. The complete variable domain, with remaining parts taken from reference TRBV7-2 and TRBJ2-3, reads GAGVSQSPSNKVTEKGKDVELRCDPISGHTALYWYRQSLGQGLEFLIYFQGNSAPDKSGLPSDRFSAERTGGSVSTLTIQRTQQEDSAVYLCASSFSGASTDTQYFGPGTRLTVL.

This clone came up a few times. The gene calls are TRBV15 and TRBJ2-7, with 9 bases identical to TRBD1. This CDR3 spans 17 amino acids. V shed 0 bases, J shed 0 bases, and the junction held 6 bases outside the gene matches. Germline assignment: CDR1 LNHNV and CDR2 YYDKDF (reference sequence). The CDR3 sequence: CATSRDRGTGSSYEQYF. The CDR3 DNA sequence: TGTGCCACCAGCAGAGATCGAGGGACAGGGAGCTCCTACGAGCAGTACTTC.

This chain joins TRBV20-1 and TRBJ2-3, with D unclear. Germline V lookup: CDR1 DFQATT, CDR2 SNEGSKA (reference sequence). The CDR3 length is 10 residues. The CDR3 is CSTSADTQYF. The DNA of the CDR3 is TGCAGCACGTCGGCAGATACGCAGTATTTT.

This clone was seen a handful of times. The chain uses TRBV19 and TRBJ2-7; D tentatively reads TRBD1 or TRBD2 (5 bases each). V was shortened by 1 base and J by 4 bases, with 17 bases between the two germline ends. The CDR3 is made up of 16 amino acids. CDR1 is LNHDA, CDR2 SQIVND, per germline (reference sequence). This chain's CDR3 is CASSIGRGQQVYEQYF. In nucleotides, the CDR3 is TGTGCCAGTAGTATAGGTCGGGGCCAGCAAGTTTACGAGCAGTACTTC.

The sample holds a few counts of this clone. This chain connects TRBV4-2 to TRBJ2-1, with D tentatively TRBD1 (6 bases). The CDR3 extends over 13 amino acids. Germline V gene sequence: CDR1 LGHNA, CDR2 YNFKEQ. V lost 5 bases to trimming and J lost 6 bases, with 11 bases between them. Here the CDR3 DNA reads TGTGCCAGCAGCGCGAACAGGGCCAATGAGCAGTTCTTC. Protein sequence: CASSANRANEQFF.

This clone showed up just a few times. The V gene is TRBV6-5, the J gene TRBJ2-4; 11 bases match TRBD2. Germline CDR1 reads MNHEY; CDR2 reads SVGAGI. The ends lost 6 bases at V and 8 bases at J; junction bases unmatched: 6. The CDR3 covers 14 residues. CDR3 in amino acids: CASRLTSGSDIQYF. The CDR3, as DNA: TGTGCCAGCAGGCTCACTAGCGGGAGTGACATTCAGTACTTC.

The chain employs TRBV4-1 and TRBJ2-3, with D hard to call. The CDR3 runs to 13 residues. Germline CDR1 and CDR2: MGHRA and YSYEKL. CDR3 in amino acids: CASKGSSTDTQYF. Written as DNA, the CDR3 is TGCGCTTCCAAAGGATCTAGCACAGATACGCAGTATTTT.

This chain connects TRBV5-1 to TRBJ1-6, with TRBD1 matching over 8 bases. The V and J ends lost 0 bases and 8 bases, in that order; junction bases with no gene match: 10. The CDR3 contains 17 residues. From germline, CDR1 is SGHRS and CDR2 YFSETQ. The DNA of the CDR3 is TGCGCCAGCAGCTTGGGATCATCTGGACAGGGTGATTCACCCCTCCACTTT. This codes for CASSLGSSGQGDSPLHF.